This T cell receptor (beta chain) was obtained from a study of blood T cell repertoires in COVID-19. Here immunoSEQ multiplex PCR was the method, and the copy in TCRdb shows in-frame clones only, minus some. There are about 270,000 clones in the sample; about nine tenths occur only once, and over 4% lies in the top ten. Of note for this clone: An end of the junction differs from the germline gene, which may be a read error.

The participants were between about 18 and 90 years old and came from fewer than 25 US areas. This CDR3 comprises 17 residues. From germline, CDR1 is SGDLS and CDR2 YYNGEE. This receptor was taken from a woman younger than 45 with acute COVID-19. V gene TRBV9 combines with J gene TRBJ2-1; D remains unclear. Sequencing was carried out using PBMCs or T cells enriched from blood (not recorded which). The CDR3 sequence: CASSVAVLVRSDNEQFF. The CDR3 coding sequence is TGTGCCAGCAGCGTAGCGGTCTTGGTACGCTCCGACAATGAGCAGTTCTTC.